These T cell receptor beta chains were read from a single sample in a study of technical replicates of blood from a few donors. Profiled with immunoSEQ multiplex PCR; TCRdb holds only in-frame clones, not every one. The table has 100,000 or so clones, just over 95% seen once; the top ten hold approximately 0.2%. Sample: T cells isolated from PBMCs. The receptors shown here come from a human donor in good health. Each CDR3 is given with its conserved first and last residue. D genes are given only for firm matches. Rows give clone size only sometimes, using once, few, many, or a class for an expanded clone.

j_gene: TRBJ2-5; abundance: NA; len: 14; v_gene: TRBV5-1; d_gene: NA; CDR3aa: CASSPTVLQETQYF; CDR3nt: TGCGCCAGCAGCCCGACAGTACTTCAAGAGACCCAGTACTTC
j_gene: TRBJ2-7; abundance: NA; len: 11; v_gene: TRBV6-5; d_gene: NA; CDR3aa: CARDRTYEQYF; CDR3nt: TGTGCCAGAGACAGAACCTACGAGCAGTACTTC
j_gene: TRBJ1-2; abundance: NA; len: 14; v_gene: TRBV5-8; d_gene: NA; CDR3aa: CASSEVQGRHGYTF; CDR3nt: TGTGCCAGCAGCGAGGTACAGGGCAGGCATGGCTACACCTTC
j_gene: TRBJ1-1; abundance: NA; len: 12; v_gene: TRBV11-3; d_gene: NA; CDR3aa: CASSPTGTKAFF; CDR3nt: TGTGCCAGCAGCCCGACCGGGACAAAAGCTTTCTTT
j_gene: TRBJ2-7; abundance: NA; len: 15; v_gene: TRBV5-5; d_gene: TRBD1; CDR3aa: CASSWGTGSEGEQYF; CDR3nt: TGTGCCAGCAGCTGGGGGACAGGGTCCGAGGGGGAGCAGTACTTC
j_gene: TRBJ2-2; abundance: NA; len: 11; v_gene: TRBV28; d_gene: NA; CDR3aa: CASYSTGELFF; CDR3nt: TGTGCCAGCTATAGCACCGGGGAGCTGTTTTTT
j_gene: TRBJ2-5; abundance: NA; len: 14; v_gene: TRBV5-4; d_gene: NA; CDR3aa: CASSLEGYGETQYF; CDR3nt: TGTGCCAGCAGCTTGGAGGGGTACGGCGAGACCCAGTACTTC
j_gene: TRBJ1-2; abundance: NA; len: 15; v_gene: TRBV7-9; d_gene: TRBD1; CDR3aa: CASSFYIGTEYGYTF; CDR3nt: TGTGCCAGCAGCTTTTATATCGGGACAGAATATGGCTACACCTTC
j_gene: TRBJ1-6; abundance: NA; len: 16; v_gene: TRBV4-1; d_gene: TRBD1; CDR3aa: CASSQTGPLGNSPLHF; CDR3nt: TGCGCCAGCAGCCAGACAGGGCCCCTGGGGAATTCACCCCTCCACTTT
j_gene: TRBJ1-5; abundance: once; len: 13; v_gene: TRBV28; d_gene: TRBD1; CDR3aa: CASSTGGNQPQHF; CDR3nt: TGTGCCAGCAGTACAGGGGGGAATCAGCCCCAGCATTTT
j_gene: TRBJ2-1; abundance: NA; len: 14; v_gene: TRBV2; d_gene: NA; CDR3aa: CASSEGTVNNEQFF; CDR3nt: TGTGCCAGCAGTGAAGGAACAGTAAACAATGAGCAGTTCTTC
j_gene: TRBJ2-3; abundance: NA; len: 14; v_gene: TRBV25-1; d_gene: NA; CDR3aa: CASSDRGLTDTQYF; CDR3nt: TGTGCCAGCAGTGATAGGGGTCTCACAGATACGCAGTATTTT
j_gene: TRBJ2-1; abundance: NA; len: 14; v_gene: TRBV29-1; d_gene: TRBD1; CDR3aa: CSVDPGTGRREQFF; CDR3nt: TGCAGCGTTGATCCCGGGACAGGGAGACGTGAGCAGTTCTTC
j_gene: TRBJ2-2; abundance: NA; len: 17; v_gene: TRBV15; d_gene: NA; CDR3aa: CATSRQSSTSLAGELFF; CDR3nt: TGTGCCACCAGCAGACAATCTAGCACTTCCCTCGCCGGGGAGCTGTTTTTT
j_gene: TRBJ2-1; abundance: NA; len: 15; v_gene: TRBV4-1; d_gene: NA; CDR3aa: CASSQAPDYGNEQFF; CDR3nt: TGCGCCAGCAGCCAGGCCCCGGACTACGGTAATGAGCAGTTCTTC
j_gene: TRBJ2-1; abundance: NA; len: 19; v_gene: TRBV27; d_gene: TRBD2; CDR3aa: CASSFGPGLAGRGDNEQFF; CDR3nt: TGTGCCAGCAGTTTCGGTCCGGGACTAGCGGGAAGGGGTGATAATGAGCAGTTCTTC
j_gene: TRBJ2-3; abundance: once; len: 16; v_gene: TRBV5-1; d_gene: NA; CDR3aa: CASRGPPADQSDTQYF; CDR3nt: TGCGCCAGCAGAGGCCCGCCCGCGGATCAGTCAGATACGCAGTATTTT
j_gene: TRBJ2-7; abundance: NA; len: 13; v_gene: TRBV10-2; d_gene: TRBD1; CDR3aa: CASSADRVREQYF; CDR3nt: TGCGCCAGCAGTGCAGACAGGGTGCGGGAGCAGTACTTC
j_gene: TRBJ1-3; abundance: NA; len: 13; v_gene: TRBV9; d_gene: TRBD1; CDR3aa: CASDRGTGNTIYF; CDR3nt: TGTGCCAGCGACAGGGGCACTGGAAACACCATATATTTT
j_gene: TRBJ2-3; abundance: NA; len: 12; v_gene: TRBV27; d_gene: NA; CDR3aa: CASTSFRDTQYF; CDR3nt: TGTGCCAGCACATCCTTCAGGGATACGCAGTATTTT
j_gene: TRBJ2-1; abundance: NA; len: 12; v_gene: TRBV28; d_gene: NA; CDR3aa: CASSDRQVEQFF; CDR3nt: TGTGCCAGCAGTGACCGACAGGTGGAGCAGTTCTTC
j_gene: TRBJ2-1; abundance: NA; len: 20; v_gene: TRBV11-3; d_gene: TRBD2; CDR3aa: CASSPQRATSGDRFNNEQFF; CDR3nt: TGTGCCAGCAGCCCCCAACGCGCGACTAGCGGGGACCGCTTTAACAATGAGCAGTTCTTC